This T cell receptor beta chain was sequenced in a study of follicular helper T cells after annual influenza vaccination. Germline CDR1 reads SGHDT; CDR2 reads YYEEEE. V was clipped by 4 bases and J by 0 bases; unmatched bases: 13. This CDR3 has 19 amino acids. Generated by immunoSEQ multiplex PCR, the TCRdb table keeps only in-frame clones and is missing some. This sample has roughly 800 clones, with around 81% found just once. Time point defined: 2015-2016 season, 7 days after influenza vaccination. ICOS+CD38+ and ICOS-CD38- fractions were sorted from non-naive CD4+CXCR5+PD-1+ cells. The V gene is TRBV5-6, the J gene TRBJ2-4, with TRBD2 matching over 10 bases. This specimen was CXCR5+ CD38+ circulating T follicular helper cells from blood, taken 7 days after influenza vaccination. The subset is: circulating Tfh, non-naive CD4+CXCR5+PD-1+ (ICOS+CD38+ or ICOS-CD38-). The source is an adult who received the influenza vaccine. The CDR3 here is CASSLLAGGNLLAKNIQYF. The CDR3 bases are TGTGCCAGCAGCCTCTTAGCGGGGGGAAATCTGTTAGCCAAAAACATTCAGTACTTC.